This T cell receptor (beta chain) was identified in a study of T cell changes during pregnancy in multiple sclerosis. Produced via immunoSEQ multiplex PCR; TCRdb's table is partial and in-frame only. The sample yields about 17,000 clones, approximately 91% seen once. The source of this sequence is a female donor in good health, enrolled as a control in a pregnancy study. Source: CD8+ T cells from peripheral blood mononuclear cells, taken after pregnancy.

The DNA of the CDR3 is TGTGCCAGCAGTGAACCGAGGGGCAGGGGCAATGAAAAACTGTTTTTT. The encoded protein is CASSEPRGRGNEKLFF. The chain has TRBV6-1 and TRBJ1-4; tentatively, D is TRBD1 (6 bases). V shed 2 bases and J shed 5 bases, with 15 bases lying between them. Per germline, CDR1 MNHNS and CDR2 SASEGT. This CDR3 spans 16 amino acids.